The T cell receptor (beta chain) described here comes from a study of CD8+ T cells in alopecia areata. Regarding this clone: Other nucleotide sequences in the sample specify the same CDR3.

Germline-derived CDR1 and CDR2 are SGHTA and FQGNSA. The V end lost 1 base, the J end lost 4 bases, and 9 bases lay between the germline ends. This CDR3 is built from 14 residues. cDNA serving as the sequencing template came from extracted, reverse transcribed RNA. Data came from immunoSEQ multiplex PCR; TCRdb stores just in-frame clones and leaves some out. This sample carries fewer than 110,000 clones, approximately 58% of them seen once, and the ten largest clones take about 8.8%. The chain is built from TRBV7-2 and TRBJ2-3; either TRBD1 or TRBD2 may supply D (6 bases each). The sequence came from a human donor in good health. The sequenced sample was CD4+ T cells sorted from blood. The CDR3 DNA sequence: TGTGCCAGCAGCTTAGGGGGGGCCGCAGATACGCAGTATTTT. It is translated as CASSLGGAADTQYF.